This TCR beta chain was captured by sequencing in a study of STAT5B mutations in CD4+ large granular lymphocyte leukemia. Broader study findings: Patient CD4-sorted repertoires looked more clonal than healthy CD4+ repertoires, even without putative leukemic clones.

Turning to this clone: Its antigen remains unidentified. At one boundary the junction diverges from the germline segment, which might be a read error.

Here immunoSEQ multiplex PCR was the method, and the copy in TCRdb shows in-frame clones only, minus some. This table holds just under 35,000 clones, around 67% found once. Germline V gene data show CDR1 as SGHAT and CDR2 as FQNNGV. This CDR3 region has 16 residues. The material sequenced was CD4+ T cells from blood buffy coats. The chain uses TRBV11-2 and TRBJ1-2; tentatively, D is TRBD1 (5 bases). The source is a human donor in good health. The CDR3 DNA reads TGTGCCAGCAGCCCCAGGGAAGGGCGAGCTAACTATGGCTACATCTTC. Translating it yields CASSPREGRANYGYIF.